Below are 13 T cell receptor beta chains sequenced from a single sample in a study of identical twins. From the 5' RACE reads, TCRdb called clonotypes with MiXCR, one entry per CDR3 protein. In the table there are approximately 700,000 distinct CDR3 sequences, 5.5% to 6.5% of which are singletons. The sequenced material came from naive T cells sorted from blood. The receptors were sampled from a man in his late teens or twenties in good health.

This clonotype was detected a few times. The V gene is TRBV11-2, the J gene TRBJ2-1; 12 nucleotides align to TRBD2. Germline loops: CDR1 SGHAT, CDR2 FQNNGV. This CDR3 has 15 residues. Germline trimming cut 2 bases from V and 12 bases from J; bases unmatched to any gene: 8. CDR3 sequence: CASSLLRLAGGRQFF. For the CDR3, the DNA is TGTGCCAGCAGCTTACTCCGCCTAGCGGGAGGGCGGCAGTTCTTC.

This chain links TRBV20-1 with TRBJ2-3, with 11 positions matching TRBD2. J was trimmed by 11 bases and V by 5 bases; bases with no gene match: 12. The CDR3 runs to 14 residues. Germline V CDR1 and CDR2: DFQATT, SNEGSKA (reference sequence). This CDR3 is CSALKGGSGREQYF. CDR3 sequence (DNA): TGCAGTGCTCTGAAGGGGGGTAGCGGGAGGGAGCAGTATTTT.

This clonotype was recorded many times. The DNA for the CDR3 is TGCAGTGCTAGAGATCGGGACAGCTCCTACGAGCAGTACTTC. This translates into CSARDRDSSYEQYF. V usage is TRBV20-1 and J usage is TRBJ2-7; 7 nucleotides match TRBD1. The CDR3 consists of 14 residues. Per the germline V gene, CDR1 is DFQATT and CDR2 is SNEGSKA (reference sequence). V shed 0 bases and J 0 bases; nucleotides not matched to a gene: 2.

Details on this clonotype: This may be a read error: a much more frequent sequence differs by one nucleotide. The chain carries TRBV12-3 or TRBV12-4 and TRBJ2-5; a weak D match, TRBD1 (5 bases). The CDR3 has 13 amino acids. The CDR3 reads CASSWVRVETQSF. CDR3 DNA sequence: TGTGCCAGCAGCTGGGTCAGGGTAGAGACCCAGTCCTTC.

This clonotype was counted at least ten times. The J gene is TRBJ2-7, the V gene TRBV4-2; TRBD2 matches 9 bases. Looked up from germline, CDR1 is LGHNA and CDR2 is YNFKEQ. V dropped 0 bases and J dropped 6; count of bases not matched to a gene: 9. CDR3 length equals 16 residues. In DNA, the CDR3 is TGTGCCAGCAGCCAAGAAGGCGGGAGGGGGGGGATCGAGCAGTACTTC. Encoded protein: CASSQEGGRGGIEQYF.

This clonotype has at least ten counts. The chain is built from TRBV24-1 and TRBJ2-1; TRBD2 is a possible D gene (6 bases). Looked up from germline, CDR1 is KGHDR and CDR2 is SFDVKD. The V gene lost 5 bases and the J gene lost 3 bases, with 16 bases spanning the gap. This CDR3 has 16 residues. As DNA, the CDR3 is TGTGCCACCAGTGGTCTAGCGACCAACGACTACAATGAGCAGTTCTTC. This sequence encodes CATSGLATNDYNEQFF.

The chain employs TRBV12-3 or TRBV12-4 and TRBJ1-5; 11 bases line up with TRBD1. Unmatched junction bases numbered 6, after V lost 6 bases and J lost 5 bases. The CDR3 length is 15 residues. This chain's CDR3 is CASRLGQGAYQPQHF. CDR3 in DNA: TGTGCCAGCAGGCTAGGACAGGGGGCATATCAGCCCCAGCATTTT.

This clonotype was detected ten times or more. The rearrangement uses TRBV6-2 or TRBV6-3 and TRBJ2-2, with D hard to call. CDR3 length: 17 residues. The V end lost 0 bases, the J end lost 6 bases, and 17 bases lay between the germline ends. CDR1 is MNHEY and CDR2 is SVGEGT in the germline V gene. CDR3: CASSYSFGLRRAGELFF. For the CDR3, the DNA is TGTGCCAGCAGTTACTCTTTCGGGCTCCGGAGAGCCGGGGAGCTGTTTTTT.

This chain connects TRBV2 to TRBJ2-7; 12 positions match TRBD2. After removal of 1 base from V and 1 base from J, the junction contained 2 bases not matched to a gene. Germline CDR1 is SNHLY and CDR2 is FYNNEI. This CDR3 is 16 amino acids long. The chain's CDR3 is CASSEGLAGESYEQYV. CDR3 coding DNA: TGTGCCAGCAGTGAAGGACTAGCGGGAGAGTCCTACGAGCAGTACGTC.

This clonotype has at least ten counts. V usage is TRBV5-6 and J usage is TRBJ2-3; 7 nucleotides match TRBD2. J was trimmed by 2 bases and V by 2 bases; bases with no gene match: 5. This CDR3 is built from 15 residues. Germline V CDR1 and CDR2: SGHDT, YYEEEE. In DNA, the CDR3 is TGTGCCAGCAGCTTAGGCGGGAGCTACACAGATACGCAGTATTTT. It translates to CASSLGGSYTDTQYF.

Many counts were recorded for this clonotype. The chain employs TRBV12-3 or TRBV12-4 and TRBJ2-1, with D maybe TRBD2 (6 bases). The CDR3 length is 12 residues. V lost 10 bases and J 7 bases, leaving 14 bases between the germline ends. CDR3 nucleotides: TGTGCCACCGGCTCGGGGGATAATGAGCAGTTCTTC. Protein: CATGSGDNEQFF.

This clonotype was seen repeatedly, ten times or more. The rearrangement joins TRBV18 to TRBJ2-7; D tentatively fits TRBD1 or TRBD2 (5 bases each). The V gene's germline CDR1 is KGHSH and CDR2 LQKENI. The CDR3 covers 12 residues. With 5 bases removed from V and 5 bases from J, the gap between germline ends came to 10 bases. The CDR3 loop reads CASSKLGDEQYF. The CDR3 DNA follows: TGTGCCAGCTCAAAACTGGGGGACGAGCAGTACTTC.

The rearrangement joins TRBV11-2 to TRBJ2-1; D not resolved. The germline gives CDR1 SGHAT, CDR2 FQNNGV. The CDR3 covers 14 residues. Trimming took off 4 bases at V and 6 bases at J, with 13 bases between the two ends. The DNA of the CDR3 is TGTGCCAGCAGCTCCACCACTCGGCGCAATGAGCAGTTCTTC. This encodes CASSSTTRRNEQFF.